A single sample is the source of the 21 T cell receptor beta chains below, sequenced in a study of beta chain features in type 1 diabetes. Regarding the study as a whole: Researchers report that Type 1 diabetes patients had moderately but significantly shorter TCRB CDR3s across all four CD4+ subsets.

Sequencing targeted expressed TCRB transcripts, as all isolated RNA had been reverse transcribed. TCRdb's table, derived via immunoSEQ multiplex PCR, lists solely in-frame clones and lacks some. The repertoire consists of hundreds of thousands of clones, with 11% to 15% occurring once and the leading ten covering approximately 0.042%. Their specific antigens are unknown. Sample: naive CD4+ T cells from blood. The source of these receptors is a man aged 18 to 29 with type 1 diabetes.

This CDR3 is CAWTGVGGTNTEAFF. CDR3 nucleotide sequence: TGTGCCTGGACCGGTGTGGGGGGGACAAACACTGAAGCTTTCTTT. V gene TRBV30 combines with J gene TRBJ1-1; D is perhaps TRBD1 (6 bases). This CDR3 has 15 amino acids. Germline loops: CDR1 GTSNPN, CDR2 SVGIG (reference sequence). Trimming took off 4 bases at V and 2 bases at J, with 17 bases between the two ends.

The CDR3 here is CSVARGSTEAFF. The DNA for the CDR3 is TGCAGCGTTGCCAGGGGGTCTACTGAAGCTTTCTTT. The genes are TRBV29-1 and TRBJ1-1, with TRBD1 identical over 7 bases. The germline V gene encodes CDR1 SQVTM and CDR2 ANQGSEA. CDR3 length equals 12 residues. The ends lost 4 bases at V and 5 bases at J; junction bases unmatched: 4.

The genes are TRBV5-6 and TRBJ2-5; 11 bases match TRBD2. CDR1 is SGHDT, CDR2 YYEEEE, per germline. The CDR3 runs to 16 residues. The trim removed 2 bases at V and 2 bases at J, leaving 5 bases unmatched. The CDR3 sequence: CASSFRLAGLQETQYF. The CDR3 DNA reads TGTGCCAGCAGCTTCCGACTAGCGGGGCTGCAAGAGACCCAGTACTTC.

In its sample, this clone was seen a few times. J is TRBJ2-2 and V is TRBV30; D is unresolved. The ends were cut back, 1 base at V and 9 bases at J, with 6 bases in the middle. The CDR3 totals 11 residues. Germline CDR1 reads GTSNPN; CDR2 reads SVGIG (reference sequence). The CDR3 loop reads CAWSGVWELFF. CDR3 bases: TGTGCCTGGAGTGGTGTTTGGGAGCTGTTTTTT.

This clone was seen more than once but under ten times. This sequence joins TRBV6-6 and TRBJ2-7; D is ambiguous. V was clipped by 8 bases and J by 7 bases, with 21 bases between them. The CDR3 consists of 14 residues. CDR1 and CDR2 from the germline V gene are MNHNY and SVGAGI (reference sequence). Here the CDR3 DNA reads TGTGCCAGCGGTGATCTGCCCCCCTCGTATGAGCAGTACTTC. This encodes CASGDLPPSYEQYF.

Points on this clone: Additional DNA sequences in this sample encode the identical CDR3. The chain combines TRBV18 with TRBJ2-7; D perhaps matches TRBD1 (6 bases). V lost 1 base, J lost 0 bases, and 7 bases lay in between. CDR1 and CDR2 from the germline V gene are KGHSH and LQKENI. This CDR3 spans 14 amino acids. The CDR3 nucleotides are TGTGCCAGCTCACCACAGGGGGTCTCCTACGAGCAGTACTTC. Translated, it gives CASSPQGVSYEQYF.

J is TRBJ1-1 and V is TRBV27; no clear D gene. The CDR3 extends over 13 amino acids. The ends were cut back, 5 bases at V and 4 bases at J, with 11 bases in the middle. Germline V gene lookup returns CDR1 MNHEY and CDR2 SMNVEV (reference sequence). The CDR3 sequence: CASSPYSGTEAFF. The DNA of the CDR3 is TGTGCCAGCAGTCCATATAGTGGCACTGAAGCTTTCTTT.

There are a few counts of this clone. V and J are TRBV4-2 and TRBJ2-2; D unclear. Germline V gene lookup returns CDR1 LGHNA and CDR2 YNFKEQ. This CDR3 comprises 15 residues. V lost 3 bases and J lost 6, with 14 bases in between. CDR3: CASSHAVHEAGELFF. CDR3 nucleotide sequence: TGTGCCAGCAGCCACGCCGTCCATGAGGCCGGGGAGCTGTTTTTT.

This clone appeared a few times. The chain couples TRBV2 to TRBJ2-4, with a weak D call TRBD1 (5 bases). This CDR3 has 16 residues. Between the trimmed V and J ends, which lost 3 bases and 0 bases, there was a span of 12 bases. The V gene's germline CDR1 is SNHLY and CDR2 FYNNEI. CDR3 in DNA: TGTGCCAGCAGTGATGTAGGGGCTTTAGCCAAAAACATTCAGTACTTC. Residues: CASSDVGALAKNIQYF.

The V call is TRBV5-1, the J call TRBJ2-3; no clear D gene. This CDR3 has 14 residues. Germline V CDR1 and CDR2: SGHRS, YFSETQ. The V gene lost 4 bases and the J gene lost 4 bases, with 13 bases spanning the gap. CDR3 protein: CASSGIGSPDTQYF. CDR3 nucleotides: TGCGCCAGCAGCGGGATTGGGTCACCAGATACGCAGTATTTT.

This clone was counted a few times. This CDR3 reads CASSFQTGTKNIQYF. The CDR3 nucleotides read TGTGCCAGCAGCTTTCAGACAGGGACCAAAAACATTCAGTACTTC. This chain uses TRBV7-2 with TRBJ2-4, with 7 bases aligning to TRBD1. The CDR3 sequence is 15 residues long. The germline CDR1 and CDR2 sequences are SGHTA and FQGNSA. The ends lost 3 bases at V and 2 bases at J; junction bases unmatched: 4.

The V call is TRBV4-1, the J call TRBJ2-1; D might be TRBD2 (5 bases). The CDR3 runs 15 residues. CDR1 is MGHRA, CDR2 YSYEKL, per germline. Trimming removed 6 bases from V and 0 bases from J, with 12 bases in between. CDR3 loop: CASRVPGSSYNEQFF. The CDR3 coding sequence is TGCGCCAGCAGGGTACCGGGGAGCTCCTACAATGAGCAGTTCTTC.

Only a few counts were recorded for this clone. The chain is built from TRBV7-2 and TRBJ2-1; tentatively, D is TRBD1 (6 bases). Trimming stripped 1 base from V and 0 bases from J, with 13 bases between. This CDR3 comprises 17 residues. CDR1 and CDR2 from the germline V gene are SGHTA and FQGNSA. The CDR3 is CASSLDPGQSSYNEQFF. The CDR3 DNA is TGTGCCAGCAGCTTAGATCCGGGACAAAGCTCCTACAATGAGCAGTTCTTC. The whole variable domain, filled in from reference TRBV7-2 and TRBJ2-1, reads GAGVSQSPSNKVTEKGKDVELRCDPISGHTALYWYRQSLGQGLEFLIYFQGNSAPDKSGLPSDRFSAERTGGSVSTLTIQRTQQEDSAVYLCASSLDPGQSSYNEQFFGPGTRLTVL.

This chain uses TRBV2 with TRBJ1-1; 9 bases map to TRBD1. The CDR3 consists of 13 residues. V lost 9 bases and J lost 1; bases outside the gene matches: 3. Germline CDR1 SNHLY, CDR2 FYNNEI. The CDR3 spells CARGTGRNTEAFF. DNA of the CDR3: TGTGCCAGGGGGACAGGGAGGAACACTGAAGCTTTCTTT.

This chain connects TRBV15 to TRBJ1-5, with TRBD1 matching over 7 bases. The J segment lost 3 bases and the V segment lost 5 bases, leaving 7 bases of the junction unmatched. Germline V gene lookup returns CDR1 LNHNV and CDR2 YYDKDF (reference sequence). The CDR3 has 15 amino acids. CDR3 nucleotide sequence: TGTGCCACCAGCCCGGACAGGAGAGTCAATCAGCCCCAGCATTTT. This encodes CATSPDRRVNQPQHF.

The rearrangement links TRBV4-1 to TRBJ1-1; D is perhaps TRBD1 (6 bases). This CDR3 contains 13 residues. Looked up from germline, CDR1 is MGHRA and CDR2 is YSYEKL. V lost 1 base, J lost 5 bases, and 8 bases lay in between. The CDR3: CASSQGGRTEAFF. DNA of the CDR3: TGCGCCAGCAGCCAAGGGGGGCGGACTGAAGCTTTCTTT.

This clone was observed a handful of times. The chain uses TRBV4-1 and TRBJ2-5, with D hard to call. V lost 1 base and J 7 bases, leaving 16 bases between the germline ends. CDR1 and CDR2 from the germline V gene are MGHRA and YSYEKL. The CDR3 contains 15 residues. Here the CDR3 DNA reads TGCGCCAGCAGCCAAGTGATGCCCTGGATTGGGACCCAGTACTTC. Translating it yields CASSQVMPWIGTQYF.

The chain has TRBV2 and TRBJ2-7; the D gene is possibly TRBD1 (6 bases). This CDR3 contains 14 residues. The V end lost 2 bases, the J end lost 3 bases, and 11 bases lay between the germline ends. CDR1 and CDR2 from the germline V gene are SNHLY and FYNNEI. CDR3 region: CASSEYRQDYEQYF. In nucleotides, the CDR3 is TGTGCCAGCAGTGAATATAGACAGGACTACGAGCAGTACTTC.

This chain joins TRBV7-2 and TRBJ2-7; TRBD1 might be the D (6 bases). Germline V CDR1 and CDR2: SGHTA, FQGNSA. The V end was cut by 4 bases, the J end by 7 bases, with 14 bases between. This CDR3 is 13 amino acids long. The CDR3: CASSYLQGTEQYF. CDR3 nucleotide sequence: TGTGCCAGCAGCTATTTACAGGGTACGGAGCAGTACTTC.

This clone was counted only a few times. The chain combines TRBV14 with TRBJ2-2; unclear D gene. The ends were cut back, 1 base at V and 0 bases at J, with 9 bases in the middle. The CDR3 is 16 amino acids. Germline V gene data show CDR1 as SGHDN and CDR2 as FVKESK. The DNA of the CDR3 is TGTGCCAGCAGCCAAGTGGGCAGAGCGAACACCGGGGAGCTGTTTTTT. Protein sequence: CASSQVGRANTGELFF.

Only a few counts were recorded for this clone. The chain employs TRBV10-3 and TRBJ2-3, with TRBD2 identical over 8 bases. The CDR3 runs 16 residues. J gave up 0 bases and V 3 bases, and 5 bases lay outside the gene matches. CDR1 is ENHRY and CDR2 is SYGVKD in the germline V gene. CDR3 sequence: CAISDTGGRSTDTQYF. The CDR3, as DNA: TGTGCCATCAGTGACACGGGGGGGCGAAGCACAGATACGCAGTATTTT.